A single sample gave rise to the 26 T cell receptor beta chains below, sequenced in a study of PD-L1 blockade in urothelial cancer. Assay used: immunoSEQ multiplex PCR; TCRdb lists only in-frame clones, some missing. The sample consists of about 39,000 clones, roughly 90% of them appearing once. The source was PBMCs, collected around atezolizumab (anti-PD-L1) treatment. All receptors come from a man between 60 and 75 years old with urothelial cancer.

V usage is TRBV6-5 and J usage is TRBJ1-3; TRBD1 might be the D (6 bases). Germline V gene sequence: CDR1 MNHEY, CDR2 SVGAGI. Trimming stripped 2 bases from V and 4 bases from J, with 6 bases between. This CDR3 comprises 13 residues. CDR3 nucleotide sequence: TGTGCCAGCAGTTACGACAGGGGAAACACCATATATTTT. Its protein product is CASSYDRGNTIYF.

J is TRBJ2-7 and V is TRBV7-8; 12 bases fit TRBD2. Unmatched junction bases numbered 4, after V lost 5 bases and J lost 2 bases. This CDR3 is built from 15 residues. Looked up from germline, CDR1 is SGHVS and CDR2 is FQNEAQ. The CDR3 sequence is CASSPGLAGTYEQYF. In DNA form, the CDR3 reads TGTGCCAGCAGCCCCGGACTAGCGGGGACCTACGAGCAGTACTTC.

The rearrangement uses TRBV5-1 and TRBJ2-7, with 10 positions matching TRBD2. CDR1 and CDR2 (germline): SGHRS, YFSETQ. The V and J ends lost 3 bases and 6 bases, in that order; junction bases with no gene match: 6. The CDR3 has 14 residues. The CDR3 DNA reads TGCGCCAGCAGCTCCACTAGCGGGACGGCCGAGCAGTACTTC. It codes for CASSSTSGTAEQYF.

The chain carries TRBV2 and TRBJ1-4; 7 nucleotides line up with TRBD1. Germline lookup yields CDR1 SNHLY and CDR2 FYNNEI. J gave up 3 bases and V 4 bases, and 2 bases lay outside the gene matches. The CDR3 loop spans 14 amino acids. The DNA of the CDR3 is TGTGCCAGCAGTGCTCAGGGGGCTAATGAAAAACTGTTTTTT. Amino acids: CASSAQGANEKLFF.

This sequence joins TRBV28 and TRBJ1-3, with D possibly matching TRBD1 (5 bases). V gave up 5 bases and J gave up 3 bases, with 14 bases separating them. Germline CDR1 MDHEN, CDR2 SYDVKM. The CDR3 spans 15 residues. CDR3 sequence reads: CASSTRQHLGNTIYF. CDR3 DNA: TGTGCCAGCAGTACCCGACAGCACCTTGGAAACACCATATATTTT.

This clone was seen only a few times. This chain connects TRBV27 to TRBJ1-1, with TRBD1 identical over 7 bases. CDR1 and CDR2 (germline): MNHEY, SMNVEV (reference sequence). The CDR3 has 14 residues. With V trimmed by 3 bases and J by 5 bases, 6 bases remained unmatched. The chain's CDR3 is CASSFEGASTEAFF. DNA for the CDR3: TGTGCCAGCAGTTTTGAGGGGGCAAGTACTGAAGCTTTCTTT.

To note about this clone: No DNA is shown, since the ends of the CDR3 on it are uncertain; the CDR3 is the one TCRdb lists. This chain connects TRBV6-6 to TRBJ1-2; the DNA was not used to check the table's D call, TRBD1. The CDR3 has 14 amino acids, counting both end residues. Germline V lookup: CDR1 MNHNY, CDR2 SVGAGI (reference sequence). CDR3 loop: CASSTSQGSYGYTF.

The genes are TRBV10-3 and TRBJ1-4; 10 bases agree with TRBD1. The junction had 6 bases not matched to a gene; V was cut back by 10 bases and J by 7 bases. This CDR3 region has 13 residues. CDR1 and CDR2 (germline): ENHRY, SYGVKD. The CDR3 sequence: CATSGQGSEKLFF. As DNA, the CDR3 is TGTGCCACCTCGGGACAGGGGTCTGAAAAACTGTTTTTT.

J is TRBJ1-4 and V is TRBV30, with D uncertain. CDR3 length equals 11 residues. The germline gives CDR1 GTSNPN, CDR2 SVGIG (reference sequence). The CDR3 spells CVYSANEKLFF. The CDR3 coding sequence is TGTGTCTACAGTGCTAATGAAAAACTGTTTTTT.

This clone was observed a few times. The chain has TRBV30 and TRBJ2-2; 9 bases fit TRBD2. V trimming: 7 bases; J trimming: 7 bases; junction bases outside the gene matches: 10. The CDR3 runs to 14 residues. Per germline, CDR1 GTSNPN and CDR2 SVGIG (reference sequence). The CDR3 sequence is CASRSISGSGELFF. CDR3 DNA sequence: TGTGCCTCAAGGAGTATTAGCGGGAGCGGGGAGCTGTTTTTT.

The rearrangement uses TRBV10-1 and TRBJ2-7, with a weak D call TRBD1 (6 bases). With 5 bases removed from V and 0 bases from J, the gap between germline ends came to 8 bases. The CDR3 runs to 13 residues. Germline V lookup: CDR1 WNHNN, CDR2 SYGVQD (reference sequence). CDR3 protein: CASSRDNSYEQYF. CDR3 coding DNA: TGCGCCAGCAGTCGGGACAACTCCTACGAGCAGTACTTC.

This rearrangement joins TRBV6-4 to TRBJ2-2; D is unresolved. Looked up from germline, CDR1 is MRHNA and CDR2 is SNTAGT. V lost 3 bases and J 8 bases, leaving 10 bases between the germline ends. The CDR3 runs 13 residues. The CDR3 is CASSEVPSGELFF. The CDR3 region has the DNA TGTGCCAGCAGTGAGGTCCCCAGTGGGGAGCTGTTTTTT.

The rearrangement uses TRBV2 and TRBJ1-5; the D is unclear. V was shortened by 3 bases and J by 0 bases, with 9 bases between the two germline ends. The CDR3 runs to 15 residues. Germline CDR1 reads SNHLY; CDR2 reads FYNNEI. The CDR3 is CASSETLTSNQPQHF. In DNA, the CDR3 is TGTGCCAGCAGTGAGACACTCACTAGCAATCAGCCCCAGCATTTT.

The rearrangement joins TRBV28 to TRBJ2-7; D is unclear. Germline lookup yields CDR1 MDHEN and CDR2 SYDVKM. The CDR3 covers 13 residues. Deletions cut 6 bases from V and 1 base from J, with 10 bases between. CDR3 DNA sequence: TGTGCCAGCAGCCTCGACGGGTCCTACGAGCAGTACTTC. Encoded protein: CASSLDGSYEQYF.

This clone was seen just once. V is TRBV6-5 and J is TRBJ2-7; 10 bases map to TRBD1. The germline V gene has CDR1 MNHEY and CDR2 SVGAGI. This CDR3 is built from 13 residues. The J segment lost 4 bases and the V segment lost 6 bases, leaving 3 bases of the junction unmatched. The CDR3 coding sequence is TGTGCCAGCAGACAGGGACAGGGGTACGAGCAGTACTTC. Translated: CASRQGQGYEQYF.

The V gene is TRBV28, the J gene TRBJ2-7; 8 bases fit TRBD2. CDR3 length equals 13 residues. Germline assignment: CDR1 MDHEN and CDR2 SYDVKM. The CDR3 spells CATSSGSSYEQYF. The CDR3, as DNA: TGTGCGACTTCGAGCGGGAGCTCCTACGAGCAGTACTTC. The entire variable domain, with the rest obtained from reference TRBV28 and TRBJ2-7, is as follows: DVKVTQSSRYLVKRTGEKVFLECVQDMDHENMFWYRQDPGLGLRLIYFSYDVKMKEKGDIPEGYSVSREKKERFSLILESASTNQTSMYLCATSSGSSYEQYFGPGTRLTVT.

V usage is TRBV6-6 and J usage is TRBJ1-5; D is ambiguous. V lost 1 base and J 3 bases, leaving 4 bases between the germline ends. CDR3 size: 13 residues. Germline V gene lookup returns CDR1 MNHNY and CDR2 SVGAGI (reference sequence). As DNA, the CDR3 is TGTGCCAGCAGTTACTACAACAATCAGCCCCAGCATTTT. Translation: CASSYYNNQPQHF.

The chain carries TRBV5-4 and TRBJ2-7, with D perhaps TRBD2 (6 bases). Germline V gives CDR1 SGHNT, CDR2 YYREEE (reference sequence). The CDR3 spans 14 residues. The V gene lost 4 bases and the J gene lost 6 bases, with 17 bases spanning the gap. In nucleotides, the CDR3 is TGTGCCAGCAGCGAGGGACTGGTCCAGCGCGAGCAGTACTTC. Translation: CASSEGLVQREQYF.

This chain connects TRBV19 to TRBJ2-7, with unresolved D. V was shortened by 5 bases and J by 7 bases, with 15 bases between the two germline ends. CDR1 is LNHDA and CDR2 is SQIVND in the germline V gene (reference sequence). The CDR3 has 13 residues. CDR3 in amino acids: CASSEWASREQYF. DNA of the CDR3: TGTGCCAGTAGTGAGTGGGCCTCTCGGGAGCAGTACTTC.

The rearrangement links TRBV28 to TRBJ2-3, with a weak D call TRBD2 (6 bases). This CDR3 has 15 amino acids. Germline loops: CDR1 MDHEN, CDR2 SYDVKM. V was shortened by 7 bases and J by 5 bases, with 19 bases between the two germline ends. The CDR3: CASKGAGTGEDTQYF. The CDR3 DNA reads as TGTGCCAGCAAGGGTGCGGGAACCGGAGAAGATACGCAGTATTTT.

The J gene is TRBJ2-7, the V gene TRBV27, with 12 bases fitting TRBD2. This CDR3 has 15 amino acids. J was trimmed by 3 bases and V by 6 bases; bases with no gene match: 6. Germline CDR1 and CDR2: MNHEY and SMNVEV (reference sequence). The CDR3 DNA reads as TGTGCCAGCAGACAAGGACTAGCGGGGTACTACGAGCAGTACTTC. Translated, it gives CASRQGLAGYYEQYF.

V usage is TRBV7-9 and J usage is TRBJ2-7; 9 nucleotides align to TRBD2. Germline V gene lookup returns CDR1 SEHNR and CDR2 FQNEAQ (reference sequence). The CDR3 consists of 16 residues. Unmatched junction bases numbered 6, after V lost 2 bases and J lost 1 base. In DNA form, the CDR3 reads TGTGCCAGCAGCTTATTCCGCGGGGGGGAATCCTACGAGCAGTACTTC. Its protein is CASSLFRGGESYEQYF.

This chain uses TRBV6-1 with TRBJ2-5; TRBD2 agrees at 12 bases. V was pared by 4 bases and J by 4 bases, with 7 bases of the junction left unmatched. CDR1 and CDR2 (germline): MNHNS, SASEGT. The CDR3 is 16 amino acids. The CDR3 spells CASSVPSGGASETQYF. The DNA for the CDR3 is TGTGCCAGCAGTGTACCTAGCGGGGGGGCCTCAGAGACCCAGTACTTC.

The CDR3 reads CASSRTSGYTGELFF. The CDR3 coding sequence is TGTGCCAGCAGCCGGACTAGCGGATACACCGGGGAGCTGTTTTTT. The chain uses TRBV7-9 and TRBJ2-2; 10 nucleotides match TRBD2. V trimming: 5 bases; J trimming: 3 bases; junction bases outside the gene matches: 3. The CDR3 is 15 residues long. Germline V CDR1 and CDR2: SEHNR, FQNEAQ (reference sequence).

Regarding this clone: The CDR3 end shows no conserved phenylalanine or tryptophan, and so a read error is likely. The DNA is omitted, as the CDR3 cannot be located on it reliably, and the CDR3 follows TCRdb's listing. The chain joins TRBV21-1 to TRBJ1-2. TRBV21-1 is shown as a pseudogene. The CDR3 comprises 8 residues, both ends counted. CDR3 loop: CASSRGEV.

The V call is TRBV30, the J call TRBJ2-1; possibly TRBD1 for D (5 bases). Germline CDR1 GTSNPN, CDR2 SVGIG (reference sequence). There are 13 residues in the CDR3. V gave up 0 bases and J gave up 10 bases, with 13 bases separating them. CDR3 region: CAWSVQSGAEQFF. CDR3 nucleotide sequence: TGTGCCTGGAGTGTACAGAGTGGGGCCGAGCAGTTCTTC.